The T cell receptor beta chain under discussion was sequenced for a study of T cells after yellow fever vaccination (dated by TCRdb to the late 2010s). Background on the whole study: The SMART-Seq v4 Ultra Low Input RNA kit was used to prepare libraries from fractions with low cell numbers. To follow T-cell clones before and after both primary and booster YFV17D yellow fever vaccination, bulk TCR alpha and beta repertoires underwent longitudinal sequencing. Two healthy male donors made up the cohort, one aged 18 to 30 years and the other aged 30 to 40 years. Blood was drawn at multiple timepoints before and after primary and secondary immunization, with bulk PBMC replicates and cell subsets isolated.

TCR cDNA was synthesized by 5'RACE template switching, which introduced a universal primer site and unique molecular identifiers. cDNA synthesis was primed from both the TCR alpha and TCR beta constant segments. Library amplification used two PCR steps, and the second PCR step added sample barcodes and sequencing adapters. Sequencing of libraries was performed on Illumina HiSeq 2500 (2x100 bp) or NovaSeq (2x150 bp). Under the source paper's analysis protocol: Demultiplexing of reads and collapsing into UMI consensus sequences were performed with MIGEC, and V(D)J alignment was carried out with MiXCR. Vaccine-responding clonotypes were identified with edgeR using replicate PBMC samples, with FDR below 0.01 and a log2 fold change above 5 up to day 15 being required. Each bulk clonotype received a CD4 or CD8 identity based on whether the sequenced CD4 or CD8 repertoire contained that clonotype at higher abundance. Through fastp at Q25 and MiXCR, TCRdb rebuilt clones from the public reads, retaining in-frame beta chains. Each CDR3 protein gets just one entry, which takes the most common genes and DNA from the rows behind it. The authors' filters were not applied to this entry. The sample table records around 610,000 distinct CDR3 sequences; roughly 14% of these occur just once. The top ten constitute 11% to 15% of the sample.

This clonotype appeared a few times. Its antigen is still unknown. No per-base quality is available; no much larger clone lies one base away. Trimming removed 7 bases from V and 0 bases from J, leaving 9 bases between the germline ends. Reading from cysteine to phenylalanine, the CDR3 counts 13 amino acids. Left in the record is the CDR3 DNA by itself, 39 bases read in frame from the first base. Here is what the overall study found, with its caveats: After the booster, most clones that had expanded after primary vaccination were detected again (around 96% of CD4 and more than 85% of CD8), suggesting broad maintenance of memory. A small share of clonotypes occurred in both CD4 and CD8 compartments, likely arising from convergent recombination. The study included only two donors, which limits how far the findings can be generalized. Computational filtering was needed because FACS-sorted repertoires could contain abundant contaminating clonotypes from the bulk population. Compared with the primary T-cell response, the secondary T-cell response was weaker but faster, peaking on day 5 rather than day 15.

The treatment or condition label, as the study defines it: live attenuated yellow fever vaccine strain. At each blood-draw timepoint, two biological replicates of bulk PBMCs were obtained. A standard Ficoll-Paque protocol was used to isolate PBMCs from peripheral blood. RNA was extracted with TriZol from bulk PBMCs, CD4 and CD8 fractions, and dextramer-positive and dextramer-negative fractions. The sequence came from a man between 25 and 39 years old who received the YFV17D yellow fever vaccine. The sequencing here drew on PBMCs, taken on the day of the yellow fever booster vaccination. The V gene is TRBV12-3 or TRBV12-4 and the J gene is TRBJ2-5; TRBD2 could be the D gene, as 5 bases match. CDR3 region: CASTLGDQETQYF. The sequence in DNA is TGTGCCAGCACCCTGGGAGACCAAGAGACCCAGTACTTC.